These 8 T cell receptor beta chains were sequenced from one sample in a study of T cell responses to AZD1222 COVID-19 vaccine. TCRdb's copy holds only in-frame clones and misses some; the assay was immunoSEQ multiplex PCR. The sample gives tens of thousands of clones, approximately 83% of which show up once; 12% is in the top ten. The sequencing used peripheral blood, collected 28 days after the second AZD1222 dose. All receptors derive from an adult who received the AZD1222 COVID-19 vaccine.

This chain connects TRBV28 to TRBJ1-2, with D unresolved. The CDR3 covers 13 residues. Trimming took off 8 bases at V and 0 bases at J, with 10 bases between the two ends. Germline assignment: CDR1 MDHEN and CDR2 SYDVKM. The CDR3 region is CASGRGANYGYTF. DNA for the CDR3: TGTGCCAGCGGGAGAGGCGCTAACTATGGCTACACCTTC.

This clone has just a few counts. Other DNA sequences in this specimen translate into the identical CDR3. This CDR3 is CASSQEGAVGEKLFF. The DNA of the CDR3 is TGTGCCAGCAGCCAAGAAGGGGCCGTCGGTGAAAAACTGTTTTTT. The chain employs TRBV4-2 and TRBJ1-4, with D maybe TRBD1 (5 bases). Germline-derived CDR1 and CDR2 are LGHNA and YNFKEQ. This CDR3 has 15 residues. V was clipped by 0 bases and J by 7 bases, with 12 bases between them.

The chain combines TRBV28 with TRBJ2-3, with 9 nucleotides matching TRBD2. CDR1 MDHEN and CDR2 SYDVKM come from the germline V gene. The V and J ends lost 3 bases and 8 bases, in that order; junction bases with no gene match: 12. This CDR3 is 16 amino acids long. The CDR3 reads CASSFPQGSGGGTQYF. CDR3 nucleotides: TGTGCCAGCAGTTTCCCCCAGGGTAGCGGGGGCGGTACGCAGTATTTT.

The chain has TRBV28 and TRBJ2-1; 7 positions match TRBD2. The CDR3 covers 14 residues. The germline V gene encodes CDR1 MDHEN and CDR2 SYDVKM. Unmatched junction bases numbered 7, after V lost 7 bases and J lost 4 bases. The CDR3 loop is CASKQAGIYNEQFF. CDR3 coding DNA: TGTGCCAGCAAACAAGCGGGGATTTACAATGAGCAGTTCTTC.

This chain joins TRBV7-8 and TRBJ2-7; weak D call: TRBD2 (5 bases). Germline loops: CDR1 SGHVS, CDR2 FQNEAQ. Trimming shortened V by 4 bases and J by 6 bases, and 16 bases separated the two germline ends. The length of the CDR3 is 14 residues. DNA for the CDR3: TGTGCCAGCAGCTCCGGGGTAATCCCCGGCGAGCAGTACTTC. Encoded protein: CASSSGVIPGEQYF.

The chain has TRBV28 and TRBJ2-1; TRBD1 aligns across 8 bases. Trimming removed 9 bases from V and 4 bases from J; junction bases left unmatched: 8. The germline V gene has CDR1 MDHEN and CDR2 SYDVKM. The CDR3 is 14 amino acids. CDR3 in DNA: TGTGCCAGTCACGGACAGGGCTTGTACAATGAGCAGTTCTTC. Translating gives CASHGQGLYNEQFF.

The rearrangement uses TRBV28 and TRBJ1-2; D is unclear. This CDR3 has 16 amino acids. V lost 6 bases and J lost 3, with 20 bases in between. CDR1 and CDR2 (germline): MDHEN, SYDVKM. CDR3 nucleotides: TGTGCCAGCAGATCACCCATTGGGATCAACGACTATGGCTACACCTTC. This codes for CASRSPIGINDYGYTF.

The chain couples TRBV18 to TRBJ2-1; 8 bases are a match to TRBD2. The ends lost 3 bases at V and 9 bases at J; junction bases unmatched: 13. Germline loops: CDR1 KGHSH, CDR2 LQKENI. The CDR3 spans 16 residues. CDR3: CASSPILADLRSEQFF. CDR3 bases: TGTGCCAGCTCACCGATACTAGCGGACCTGCGGAGTGAGCAGTTCTTC.